Each of the 12 T cell receptor beta chains below was sequenced from the same sample in a study of regulatory T cells in long-lasting Graves disease. Time point noted: newly diagnosed GD, antithyroid drugs for less than 3 months. PBMCs provided the RNA from which the TCR library was made. TCR beta libraries were built with iRepertoire HTBI primers and Arm-PCR of CDR3 regions. MiXCR, applied by TCRdb to the multiplex PCR reads, yields one record per CDR3 protein. The table shows around 500,000 distinct CDR3 sequences, with roughly a sixth occurring only once. These data were also reused for a study on T cells in Graves' hyperthyroidism and ophthalmopathy.

This specimen was peripheral blood mononuclear cells (PBMCs), taken at new diagnosis, from a patient treated with antithyroid drugs. Receptor source: a woman between 40 and 65 years old with Graves disease.

This clonotype occurred many times. The chain combines TRBV6-1 with TRBJ1-1; possibly TRBD1 for D (6 bases). Trimming shortened V by 3 bases and J by 2 bases, and 16 bases separated the two germline ends. CDR1 and CDR2 (germline): MNHNS, SASEGT. The CDR3 runs to 16 residues. The CDR3 is CASSELPGTRNTEAFF. CDR3 nucleotide sequence: TGTGCCAGCAGTGAGCTTCCCGGGACAAGAAACACTGAAGCTTTCTTT.

This clonotype was seen repeatedly, ten times or more. The chain recombines TRBV30 with TRBJ1-2; no reliable D call. The V and J ends lost 4 bases and 0 bases respectively, with 12 bases between them. Germline V gene lookup returns CDR1 GTSNPN and CDR2 SVGIG (reference sequence). This CDR3 has 14 amino acids. The DNA of the CDR3 is TGTGCCTGGATCCCTCGAAAGGCTAACTATGGCTACACCTTC. Translated, it gives CAWIPRKANYGYTF.

The V and J genes are TRBV20-1 and TRBJ2-7; D ambiguous. Trimming pared 1 base from V and 0 bases from J, leaving 13 bases between. Germline CDR1 DFQATT, CDR2 SNEGSKA (reference sequence). CDR3 length: 15 amino acids. DNA for the CDR3: TGCAGTGCTAGAGGGCACTTAGAAAGCTCCTACGAGCAGTACTTC. Translating gives CSARGHLESSYEQYF.

This clonotype was detected ten times or more. This chain uses TRBV3-1 with TRBJ2-5; the D gene is possibly TRBD1 (6 bases). Germline CDR1 LGHDT, CDR2 YNNKEL (reference sequence). The CDR3 runs 16 residues. V was pared by 0 bases and J by 5 bases, with 16 bases between. Here the CDR3 reads CASSQDRDRSWETQYF. As DNA, the CDR3 is TGTGCCAGCAGCCAAGATCGAGACAGGAGTTGGGAGACCCAGTACTTC.

This clonotype was counted between two and nine times. At one end the junction does not follow the germline gene, possibly because of a read error. This chain connects TRBV2 to TRBJ1-1; D unresolved. The CDR3 contains 12 residues. From germline, CDR1 is SNHLY and CDR2 FYNNEI. In DNA, the CDR3 is TGTGCCAGCAGTGAAGGAATCGGGGAAAGGATCTTT. Its translation: CASSEGIGERIF.

As regards this clonotype: One end of the junction fails to match germline, which may point to a read error. J is TRBJ2-1 and V is TRBV5-5; 9 bases are shared with TRBD2. The CDR3 has 15 amino acids. CDR1 and CDR2 (germline): SGHKS, YYEKEE (reference sequence). CDR3 amino acids: CASSIAGVSCNEQFF. The DNA for the CDR3 is TGTGCCAGCAGTATAGCGGGGGTTTCCTGCAATGAGCAGTTCTTC.

The chain uses TRBV2 and TRBJ2-7; the match to TRBD1 covers 7 bases. The CDR3 is made up of 13 amino acids. The junction had 7 bases not matched to a gene; V was cut back by 4 bases and J by 7 bases. Germline values: CDR1 SNHLY, CDR2 FYNNEI. The CDR3 loop is CASSAYRGMEQYF. The DNA of the CDR3 is TGTGCCAGCAGTGCTTACAGGGGCATGGAGCAGTACTTC.

This clonotype has a count of ten or more. The rearrangement joins TRBV6-1 to TRBJ2-2, with D uncertain. The CDR3 totals 15 residues. Germline CDR1 and CDR2: MNHNS and SASEGT. V was cut by 2 bases and J by 1 base, with 8 bases left in between. The CDR3 reads CASSELLMNTGELFF. The CDR3 DNA reads TGTGCCAGCAGTGAATTGCTAATGAACACCGGGGAGCTGTTTTTT.

This clonotype appeared a few times. V gene TRBV9 combines with J gene TRBJ2-5, with a tentative D call TRBD2 (6 bases). V was clipped by 2 bases and J by 2 bases, with 7 bases between them. Germline V gene lookup returns CDR1 SGDLS and CDR2 YYNGEE. The CDR3 runs 13 residues. The CDR3 region is CASSVGGQETQYF. The CDR3 DNA follows: TGTGCCAGCAGCGTGGGGGGTCAAGAGACCCAGTACTTC.

Points on this clonotype: Since a much larger clone is just one base distant, this may be a read error. The chain is built from TRBV7-8 and TRBJ2-1; D remains ambiguous. The CDR3 is 15 residues long. V was trimmed by 2 bases and J by 0 bases, leaving 8 bases between them. Per germline, CDR1 SGHVS and CDR2 FQNEAQ. This chain's CDR3 is CASSLRWTSYNEQFF. The CDR3 region has the DNA TGTGCCAGCAGCTTACGGTGGACCTCCTACAATGAGCAGTTCTTC.

A few counts support this clonotype. The rearrangement links TRBV5-1 to TRBJ2-3; perhaps TRBD1 as D (5 bases). Trimming removed 0 bases at V and 3 bases at J, with 8 bases between. This CDR3 region has 14 residues. The germline CDR1 and CDR2 sequences are SGHRS and YFSETQ. The CDR3 region is CASSLGKGTDTQYF. Here the CDR3 DNA reads TGCGCCAGCAGCTTGGGGAAGGGGACAGATACGCAGTATTTT. Filled out from reference TRBV5-1 and TRBJ2-3, the complete variable domain reads KAGVTQTPRYLIKTRGQQVTLSCSPISGHRSVSWYQQTPGQGLQFLFEYFSETQRNKGNFPGRFSGRQFSNSRSEMNVSTLELGDSALYLCASSLGKGTDTQYFGPGTRLTVL.

The chain carries TRBV11-2 and TRBJ1-6; D might be TRBD1 (6 bases). V shed 9 bases and J shed 6 bases, with 24 bases lying between them. The CDR3 is 17 residues long. Germline V lookup: CDR1 SGHAT, CDR2 FQNNGV. CDR3 DNA: TGTGCCAGTAGTATAGCCGGGGCAGGGGACCGTAATTCACCCCTCCACTTT. Translated, it gives CASSIAGAGDRNSPLHF.